The 23 T cell receptor beta chains below come from one sample, sequenced in a study of regulatory T cells in long-lasting Graves disease. Sample time point: newly diagnosed GD, antithyroid drugs for less than 3 months. Extracted RNA from PBMCs served as the source of the TCR library. Arm-PCR with iRepertoire HTBI primers amplified the CDR3 regions for these TCR beta libraries. TCRdb recomputed calls from the multiplex PCR reads with MiXCR, one row per CDR3 protein. The table records 600,000 to 650,000 distinct CDR3 sequences, approximately 15% of them present only once. These data also featured in a second study, about T cells in Graves' hyperthyroidism and ophthalmopathy.

The sample here was peripheral blood mononuclear cells (PBMCs), taken at new diagnosis, from a patient treated with antithyroid drugs. The receptor source for this set is a woman aged 25-40 years with Graves disease.

V is TRBV15 and J is TRBJ1-1; D call uncertain. CDR3 length equals 15 residues. V gave up 2 bases and J gave up 10 bases, with 20 bases separating them. CDR1 is LNHNV, CDR2 YYDKDF, per germline (reference sequence). The CDR3 nucleotides read TGTGCCACCAGCAGATCAATAGGAACCGGGCGGGGAGCTTTCTTT. Its protein is CATSRSIGTGRGAFF.

This clonotype was counted between two and nine times. The rearrangement uses TRBV27 and TRBJ2-1; 11 nucleotides align to TRBD2. V was pared by 6 bases and J by 0 bases, with 10 bases of the junction left unmatched. The CDR3 is 18 amino acids. Germline CDR1 MNHEY, CDR2 SMNVEV (reference sequence). CDR3 loop: CASRKGRTSGPSYNEQFF. DNA of the CDR3: TGTGCCAGCAGGAAGGGTAGGACTAGCGGGCCCTCCTACAATGAGCAGTTCTTC.

V and J are TRBV6-2 or TRBV6-3 and TRBJ2-7; a weak D match, TRBD2 (5 bases). The germline V gene encodes CDR1 MNHEY and CDR2 SVGEGT. V was trimmed by 6 bases and J by 4 bases, leaving 19 bases between them. This CDR3 comprises 15 residues. The DNA for the CDR3 is TGTGCCAGCAGCCCGAGGAGGCTAGCAGATTACGAGCAGTACTTC. It encodes CASSPRRLADYEQYF.

The gene calls are TRBV6-1 and TRBJ1-3; a possible D gene is TRBD1 (6 bases). The germline V gene has CDR1 MNHNS and CDR2 SASEGT. Trimming left V 0 bases short and J 4 bases short, with 10 bases between. This CDR3 spans 15 amino acids. The CDR3 loop is CASSEAGASGNTIYF. Here the CDR3 DNA reads TGTGCCAGCAGTGAAGCGGGGGCTTCGGGAAACACCATATATTTT.

This clonotype was picked up many times. V is TRBV28 and J is TRBJ1-4; the match to TRBD1 covers 12 bases. Unmatched junction bases numbered 7, after V lost 5 bases and J lost 3 bases. The CDR3 contains 17 residues. Germline assignment: CDR1 MDHEN and CDR2 SYDVKM. The CDR3, as DNA: TGTGCCAGCAGTCTACGGGGACAGGGGGCAGCTAATGAAAAACTGTTTTTT. Translated, it gives CASSLRGQGAANEKLFF.

In its sample, this clonotype was seen a few times. The chain recombines TRBV19 with TRBJ2-5; TRBD2 matches at 7 bases. The CDR3 is made up of 15 amino acids. From germline, CDR1 is LNHDA and CDR2 SQIVND (reference sequence). With 3 bases clipped from V and 4 bases from J, the junction kept 8 bases outside the gene matches. The CDR3 loop is CASSILADTRETQYF. In DNA form, the CDR3 reads TGTGCCAGTAGTATCCTAGCGGACACTAGAGAGACCCAGTACTTC.

V gene TRBV28 combines with J gene TRBJ2-1, with 10 bases fitting TRBD2. Looked up from germline, CDR1 is MDHEN and CDR2 is SYDVKM. Trimming removed 4 bases from V and 8 bases from J; junction bases left unmatched: 11. The CDR3 sequence is 16 residues long. This CDR3 is CASSSAGASGSHEQFF. CDR3 nucleotide sequence: TGTGCCAGCAGTTCCGCTGGGGCTAGCGGGAGCCATGAGCAGTTCTTC. The full variable domain, in which reference TRBV28 and TRBJ2-1 provide the parts outside the CDR3, is DVKVTQSSRYLVKRTGEKVFLECVQDMDHENMFWYRQDPGLGLRLIYFSYDVKMKEKGDIPEGYSVSREKKERFSLILESASTNQTSMYLCASSSAGASGSHEQFFGPGTRLTVL.

This chain joins TRBV20-1 and TRBJ2-3; D is perhaps TRBD1 (5 bases). This CDR3 has 11 amino acids. Trimming took 5 bases from V and 3 from J, leaving 6 bases between them. The germline CDR1 and CDR2 sequences are DFQATT and SNEGSKA (reference sequence). The CDR3 region has the DNA TGCAGTGCTGGACAAACAGATACGCAGTATTTT. It translates to CSAGQTDTQYF.

This clonotype was detected ten times or more. The chain couples TRBV27 to TRBJ1-6; D is uncertain. In germline, CDR1 is MNHEY, CDR2 SMNVEV (reference sequence). V lost 5 bases, J lost 4 bases, and 12 bases lay in between. The CDR3 sequence is 15 residues long. In DNA form, the CDR3 reads TGTGCCAGCAGTGCCTTCGGGCAGTATAATTCACCCCTCCACTTT. This codes for CASSAFGQYNSPLHF.

Details on this clonotype: This may stem from a read error, because a much larger clone lies one nucleotide away. CDR3 bases: TGTGCCAGTCGGAGGAGGATAGGTTCTAATTCACCCCTCCACTTT. Its protein is CASRRRIGSNSPLHF. The genes are TRBV6-1 and TRBJ1-6; D not resolved. Germline-derived CDR1 and CDR2 are MNHNS and SASEGT. With 9 bases removed from V and 6 bases from J, the gap between germline ends came to 18 bases. The length of the CDR3 is 15 residues.

The sample holds many counts of this clonotype. The rearrangement joins TRBV20-1 to TRBJ1-6; D is ambiguous. The CDR3 spans 13 residues. Germline V gives CDR1 DFQATT, CDR2 SNEGSKA (reference sequence). Trimming stripped 5 bases from V and 7 bases from J, with 12 bases between. The CDR3 spells CSAGQAGNSPLHF. CDR3 DNA sequence: TGCAGTGCTGGGCAGGCCGGGAATTCACCCCTCCACTTT.

The V and J genes are TRBV5-1 and TRBJ2-3; TRBD2 matches 15 bases. The CDR3 is 20 residues long. Looked up from germline, CDR1 is SGHRS and CDR2 is YFSETQ. V shed 4 bases, J shed 3 bases, and the junction held 15 bases outside the gene matches. For the CDR3, the DNA is TGCGCCAGCAGCAAGTCCGGGACTAGCGGGAGGACACGGCAGACAGATACGCAGTATTTT. Its translation: CASSKSGTSGRTRQTDTQYF.

In its sample, this clonotype was seen many times. The chain has TRBV12-3 or TRBV12-4 and TRBJ2-3; D is uncertain. This CDR3 spans 14 amino acids. V dropped 2 bases and J dropped 0 bases, with 6 bases sitting between them. The DNA for the CDR3 is TGTGCCAGCAGTTTATCTATCAGCACAGATACGCAGTATTTT. Protein product: CASSLSISTDTQYF.

The sample holds a few counts of this clonotype. This chain joins TRBV30 and TRBJ1-5; a weak D match, TRBD1 (5 bases). Germline assignment: CDR1 GTSNPN and CDR2 SVGIG (reference sequence). The CDR3 length is 14 residues. The V and J ends lost 1 base and 0 bases respectively, with 7 bases between them. CDR3 in DNA: TGTGCCTGGAGTGGACAGTATAGCAATCAGCCCCAGCATTTT. Translated: CAWSGQYSNQPQHF.

There are many counts of this clonotype. The V and J genes are TRBV12-3 or TRBV12-4 and TRBJ2-4; 13 bases are shared with TRBD2. Trimming at V came to 6 bases and at J to 8 bases, leaving 7 bases not matched to a gene. This CDR3 region has 15 residues. The CDR3 is CASSRRTSGSDIQYF. CDR3 in DNA: TGTGCCAGCAGCCGAAGGACTAGCGGGAGTGACATTCAGTACTTC.

This clonotype was observed at least ten times. The J gene is TRBJ2-7, the V gene TRBV7-2; perhaps TRBD2 as D (7 bases). Germline V lookup: CDR1 SGHTA, CDR2 FQGNSA. V was trimmed by 5 bases and J by 2 bases, leaving 16 bases between them. CDR3 length: 15 residues. Written as DNA, the CDR3 is TGTGCCAGCAGCCCCGGGGGGCAGTCAACCTACGAGCAGTACTTC. This codes for CASSPGGQSTYEQYF.

This clonotype was observed many times. The CDR3 sequence: CASSAINTEAFF. DNA of the CDR3: TGTGCCAGCAGTGCTATTAACACTGAAGCTTTCTTT. V usage is TRBV28 and J usage is TRBJ1-1; unclear D gene. Germline values: CDR1 MDHEN, CDR2 SYDVKM. This CDR3 has 12 residues. The ends were cut back, 5 bases at V and 2 bases at J, with 6 bases in the middle.

This clonotype was seen repeatedly, ten times or more. The chain uses TRBV12-3 or TRBV12-4 and TRBJ2-7; D is perhaps TRBD2 (5 bases). This CDR3 has 14 residues. Trimming stripped 3 bases from V and 6 bases from J, with 15 bases between. The CDR3 nucleotides are TGTGCCAGCAGTTTCGAGGGAACGACTGGCGAGCAGTACTTC. Translation: CASSFEGTTGEQYF.

This clonotype was recorded at least ten times. The chain carries TRBV9 and TRBJ2-1; D uncertain. The germline gives CDR1 SGDLS, CDR2 YYNGEE. The length of the CDR3 is 15 residues. V lost 0 bases, J lost 2 bases, and 9 bases lay in between. CDR3 protein: CASSVGGLTYNEQFF. Here the CDR3 DNA reads TGTGCCAGCAGCGTAGGTGGGCTAACCTACAATGAGCAGTTCTTC.

This clonotype was seen ten or more times. V and J are TRBV5-1 and TRBJ2-7; TRBD1 agrees at 8 bases. Per the germline V gene, CDR1 is SGHRS and CDR2 is YFSETQ. With V trimmed by 0 bases and J by 2 bases, 4 bases remained unmatched. CDR3 size: 15 residues. CDR3 residues: CASSLGRGQAYEQYF. DNA for the CDR3: TGCGCCAGCAGCTTGGGCAGGGGGCAGGCCTACGAGCAGTACTTC.

The CDR3 DNA follows: TGCGCCAGCAGTACCGGGACAGAAGAAGAGACCCAGTACTTC. Translation: CASSTGTEEETQYF. The chain combines TRBV10-1 with TRBJ2-5, with 7 nucleotides matching TRBD1. The junction had 6 bases not matched to a gene; V was cut back by 5 bases and J by 3 bases. The CDR3 is 14 amino acids. Germline V gives CDR1 WNHNN, CDR2 SYGVQD (reference sequence).

The J gene is TRBJ2-5, the V gene TRBV20-1; 9 nucleotides agree with TRBD2. The end of the DNA fits TRBJ2-1 better, so the J call may be wrong. Germline CDR1 is DFQATT and CDR2 is SNEGSKA (reference sequence). The CDR3 totals 15 residues. The CDR3 reads CSARDISGSLNEQFF. The CDR3 DNA follows: TGCAGTGCTAGAGATATTAGCGGGAGCCTCAATGAGCAGTTCTTC.

This clonotype came up many times. The V call is TRBV6-1, the J call TRBJ1-2, with D possibly matching TRBD1 (6 bases). This CDR3 spans 15 amino acids. From germline, CDR1 is MNHNS and CDR2 SASEGT. V lost 6 bases to trimming and J lost 2 bases, with 16 bases between them. The CDR3 loop is CASSMETGLNYGYTF. Here the CDR3 DNA reads TGTGCCAGCAGCATGGAGACAGGCCTGAACTATGGCTACACCTTC.